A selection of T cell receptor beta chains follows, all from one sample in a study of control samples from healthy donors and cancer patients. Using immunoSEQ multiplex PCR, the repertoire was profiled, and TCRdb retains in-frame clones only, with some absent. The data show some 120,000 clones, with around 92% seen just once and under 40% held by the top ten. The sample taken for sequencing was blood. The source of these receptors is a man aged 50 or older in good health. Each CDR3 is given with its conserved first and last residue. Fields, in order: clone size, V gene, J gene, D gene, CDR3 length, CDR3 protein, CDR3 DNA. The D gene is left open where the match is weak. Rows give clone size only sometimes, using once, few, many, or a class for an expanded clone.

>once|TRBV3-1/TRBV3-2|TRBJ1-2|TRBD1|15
CASSQRHRDSYGYTF
TGTGCCAGCAGCCAGCGACACCGGGACAGCTATGGCTACACCTTC
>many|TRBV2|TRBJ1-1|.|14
CASILSGGVTQAFF
TGTGCCAGCATCCTCTCCGGGGGGGTGACGCAAGCTTTCTTT
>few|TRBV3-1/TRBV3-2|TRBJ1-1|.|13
CASSTTGNTEAFF
TGTGCCAGCAGCACTACAGGGAACACTGAAGCTTTCTTT
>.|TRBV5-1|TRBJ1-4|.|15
CASSLRTGNGEKLFF
TGCGCCAGCAGCCTCCGAACAGGGAATGGAGAAAAACTGTTTTTT
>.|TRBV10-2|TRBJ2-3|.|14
CASNMGGGSGTQYF
TGCGCCAGCAACATGGGGGGCGGATCGGGGACGCAGTATTTT
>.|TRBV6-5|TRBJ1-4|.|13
CASRRATNEKLFF
TGTGCCAGCAGAAGGGCAACTAATGAAAAACTGTTTTTT
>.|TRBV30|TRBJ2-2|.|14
CAWRRGTNTGELFF
TGTGCCTGGAGGCGAGGAACGAACACCGGGGAGCTGTTTTTT
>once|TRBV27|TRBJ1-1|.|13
CASSLGENTEAFF
TGTGCCAGCAGTTTAGGAGAGAACACTGAAGCTTTCTTT
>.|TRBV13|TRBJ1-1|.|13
CASSFTSNTEAFF
TGTGCCAGCAGCTTTACCTCGAACACTGAAGCTTTCTTT
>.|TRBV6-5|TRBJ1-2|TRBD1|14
CASRSGQGSYGYTF
TGTGCCAGCAGATCCGGACAGGGGTCCTATGGCTACACCTTC
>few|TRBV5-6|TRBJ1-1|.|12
CASGFVSTEAFF
TGTGCCAGCGGCTTCGTGAGCACTGAAGCTTTCTTT
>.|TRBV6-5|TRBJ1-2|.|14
CASSYGRLNYGYTF
TGTGCCAGCAGTTACGGACGGCTTAACTATGGCTACACCTTC
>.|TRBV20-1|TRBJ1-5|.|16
CSASSSGAFSNQPQHF
TGCAGTGCTAGTTCTTCAGGGGCCTTTAGCAATCAGCCCCAGCATTTT